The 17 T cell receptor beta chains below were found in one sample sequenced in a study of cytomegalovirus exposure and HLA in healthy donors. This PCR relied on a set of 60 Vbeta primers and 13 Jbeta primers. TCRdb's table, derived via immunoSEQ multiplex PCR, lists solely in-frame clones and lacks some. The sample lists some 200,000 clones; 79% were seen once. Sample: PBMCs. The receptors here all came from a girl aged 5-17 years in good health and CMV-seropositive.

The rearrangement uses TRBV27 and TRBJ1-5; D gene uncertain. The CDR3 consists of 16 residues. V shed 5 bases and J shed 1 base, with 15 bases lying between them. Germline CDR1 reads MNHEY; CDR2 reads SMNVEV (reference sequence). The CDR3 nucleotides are TGTGCCAGCAGTCTCAACCCTCTATCCAGCAATCAGCCCCAGCATTTT. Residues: CASSLNPLSSNQPQHF.

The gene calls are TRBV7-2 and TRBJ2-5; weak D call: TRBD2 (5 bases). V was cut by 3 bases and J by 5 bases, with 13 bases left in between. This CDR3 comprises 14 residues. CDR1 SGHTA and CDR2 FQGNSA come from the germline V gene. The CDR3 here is CASSFSGWIETQYF. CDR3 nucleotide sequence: TGTGCCAGCAGCTTTTCGGGGTGGATTGAGACCCAGTACTTC. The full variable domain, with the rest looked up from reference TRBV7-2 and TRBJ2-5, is GAGVSQSPSNKVTEKGKDVELRCDPISGHTALYWYRQSLGQGLEFLIYFQGNSAPDKSGLPSDRFSAERTGGSVSTLTIQRTQQEDSAVYLCASSFSGWIETQYFGPGTRLLVL.

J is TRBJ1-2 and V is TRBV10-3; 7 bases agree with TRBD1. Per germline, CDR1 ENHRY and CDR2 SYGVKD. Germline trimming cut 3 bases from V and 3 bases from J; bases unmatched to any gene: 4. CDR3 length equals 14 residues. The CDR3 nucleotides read TGTGCCATCAGTGAAACAGGGGAGTACTATGGCTACACCTTC. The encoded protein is CAISETGEYYGYTF.

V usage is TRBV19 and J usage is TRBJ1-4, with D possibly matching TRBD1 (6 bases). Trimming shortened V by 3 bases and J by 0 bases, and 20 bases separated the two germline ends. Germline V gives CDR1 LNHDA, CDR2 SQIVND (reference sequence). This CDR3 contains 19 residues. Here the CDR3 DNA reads TGTGCCAGTAGTATTCTTGGACAGTCACGAGGGACAACTAATGAAAAACTGTTTTTT. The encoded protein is CASSILGQSRGTTNEKLFF.

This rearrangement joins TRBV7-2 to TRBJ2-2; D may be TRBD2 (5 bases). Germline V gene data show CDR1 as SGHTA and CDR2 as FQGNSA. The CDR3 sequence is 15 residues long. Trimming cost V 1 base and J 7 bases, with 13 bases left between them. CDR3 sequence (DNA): TGTGCCAGCAGCTTAGGGGCTAGCCAGGACGGGGAGCTGTTTTTT. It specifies CASSLGASQDGELFF.

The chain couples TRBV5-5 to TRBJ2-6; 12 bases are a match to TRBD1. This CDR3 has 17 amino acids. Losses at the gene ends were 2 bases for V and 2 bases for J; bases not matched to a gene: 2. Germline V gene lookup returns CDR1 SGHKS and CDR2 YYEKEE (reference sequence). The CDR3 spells CASSFGTGGTGANVLTF. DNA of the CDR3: TGTGCCAGCAGCTTCGGGACAGGGGGCACTGGGGCCAACGTCCTGACTTTC.

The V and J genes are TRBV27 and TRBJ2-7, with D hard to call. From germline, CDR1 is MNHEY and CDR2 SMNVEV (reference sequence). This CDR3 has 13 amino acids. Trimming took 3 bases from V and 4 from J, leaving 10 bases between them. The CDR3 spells CASSFVAHYEQYF. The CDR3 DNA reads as TGTGCCAGCAGTTTTGTGGCTCATTACGAGCAGTACTTC.

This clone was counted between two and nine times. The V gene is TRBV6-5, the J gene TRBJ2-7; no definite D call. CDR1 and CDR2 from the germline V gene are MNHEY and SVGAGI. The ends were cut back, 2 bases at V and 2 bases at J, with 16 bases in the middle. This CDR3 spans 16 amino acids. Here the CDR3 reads CASSYQFTASTYEQYF. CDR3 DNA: TGTGCCAGCAGTTACCAGTTTACAGCCTCTACCTACGAGCAGTACTTC.

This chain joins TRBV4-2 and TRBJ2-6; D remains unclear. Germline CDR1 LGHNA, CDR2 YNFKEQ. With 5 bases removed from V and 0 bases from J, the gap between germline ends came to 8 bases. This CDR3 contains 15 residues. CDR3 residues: CASSERVSGANVLTF. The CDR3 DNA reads TGTGCCAGCAGCGAAAGAGTCTCTGGGGCCAACGTCCTGACTTTC.

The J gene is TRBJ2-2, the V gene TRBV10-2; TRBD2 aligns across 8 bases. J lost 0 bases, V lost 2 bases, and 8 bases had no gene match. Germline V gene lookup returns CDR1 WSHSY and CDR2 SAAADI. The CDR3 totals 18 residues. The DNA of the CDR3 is TGCGCCAGCAGTGAGAAAACAGCGGGGGACGCGAACACCGGGGAGCTGTTTTTT. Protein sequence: CASSEKTAGDANTGELFF.

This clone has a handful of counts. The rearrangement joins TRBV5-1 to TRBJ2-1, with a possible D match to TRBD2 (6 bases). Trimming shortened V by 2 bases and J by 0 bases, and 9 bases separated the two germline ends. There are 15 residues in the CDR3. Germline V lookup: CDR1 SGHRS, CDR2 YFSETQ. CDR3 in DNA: TGCGCCAGCAGCTTCCGGGACTCCTCCTACAATGAGCAGTTCTTC. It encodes CASSFRDSSYNEQFF.

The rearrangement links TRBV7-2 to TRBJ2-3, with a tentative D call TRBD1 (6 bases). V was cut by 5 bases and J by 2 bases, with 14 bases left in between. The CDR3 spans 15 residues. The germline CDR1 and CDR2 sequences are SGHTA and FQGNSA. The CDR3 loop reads CASSQRWGPTDTQYF. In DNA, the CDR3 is TGTGCCAGCAGCCAGAGGTGGGGGCCCACAGATACGCAGTATTTT.

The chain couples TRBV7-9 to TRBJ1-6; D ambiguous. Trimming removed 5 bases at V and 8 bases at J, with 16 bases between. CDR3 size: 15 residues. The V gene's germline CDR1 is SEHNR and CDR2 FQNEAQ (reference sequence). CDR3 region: CASSPREGRDSPLHF. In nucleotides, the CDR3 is TGTGCCAGCAGCCCACGGGAGGGTCGCGATTCACCCCTCCACTTT.

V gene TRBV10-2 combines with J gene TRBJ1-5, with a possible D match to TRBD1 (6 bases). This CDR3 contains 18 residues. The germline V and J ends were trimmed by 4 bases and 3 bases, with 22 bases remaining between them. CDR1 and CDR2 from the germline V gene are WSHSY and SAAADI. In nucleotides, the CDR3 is TGCGCCAGCAGTGCGAGTTATGGGGTACAGGGCGTCAATCAGCCCCAGCATTTT. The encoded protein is CASSASYGVQGVNQPQHF.

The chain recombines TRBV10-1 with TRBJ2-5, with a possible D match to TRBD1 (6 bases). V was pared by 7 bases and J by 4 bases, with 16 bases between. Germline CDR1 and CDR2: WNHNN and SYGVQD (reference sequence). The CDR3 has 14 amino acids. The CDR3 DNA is TGCGCCAGCACCCGAGGCTGGGGGCGAGAGACCCAGTACTTC. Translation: CASTRGWGRETQYF.

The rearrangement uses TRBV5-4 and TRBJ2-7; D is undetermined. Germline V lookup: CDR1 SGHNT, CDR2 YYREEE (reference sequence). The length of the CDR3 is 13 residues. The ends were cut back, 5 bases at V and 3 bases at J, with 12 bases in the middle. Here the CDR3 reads CASSLNGLYEQYF. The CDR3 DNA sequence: TGTGCCAGCAGTTTGAATGGCCTCTACGAGCAGTACTTC.

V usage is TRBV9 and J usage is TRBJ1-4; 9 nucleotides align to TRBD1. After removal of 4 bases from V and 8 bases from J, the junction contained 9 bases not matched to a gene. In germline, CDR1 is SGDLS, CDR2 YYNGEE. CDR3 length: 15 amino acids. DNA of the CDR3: TGTGCCAGCAGCCCGTCGACAGGGGGTGGCGAAAAACTGTTTTTT. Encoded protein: CASSPSTGGGEKLFF.